Following are 15 T cell receptor beta chains from one sample sequenced in a study of T cells in Graves' hyperthyroidism and ophthalmopathy. The TCR beta CDR3 regions underwent amplification using RNA transcripts as the source. Initially, a first-round RT-PCR of the TCR CDR3 employed the HTBI primer set. TCRdb independently ran MiXCR on the multiplex PCR reads; one entry per CDR3 protein. The sample consists of 480,000 or so distinct CDR3 sequences, approximately 15% of them appearing once. Sequenced material: blood. Every receptor here comes from a woman aged 18-29 years with Graves' hyperthyroidism.

The rearrangement links TRBV7-3 to TRBJ2-5; 8 bases agree with TRBD2. There are 16 residues in the CDR3. With 4 bases clipped from V and 5 bases from J, the junction kept 12 bases outside the gene matches. Per the germline V gene, CDR1 is SGHTA and CDR2 is FQGTGA. The CDR3 region has the DNA TGTGCCAGCAGCTCGGGATTGTCGGGAGGGGGGGAGACCCAGTACTTC. This sequence encodes CASSSGLSGGGETQYF.

This clonotype has a handful of counts. The chain combines TRBV3-1 with TRBJ1-4; D gene uncertain. The CDR3 extends over 14 amino acids. The V gene's germline CDR1 is LGHDT and CDR2 YNNKEL (reference sequence). With 0 bases removed from V and 8 bases from J, the gap between germline ends came to 10 bases. DNA for the CDR3: TGTGCCAGCAGCCAAGAGACGAATTCGGAAAAACTGTTTTTT. It codes for CASSQETNSEKLFF.

The sample holds many counts of this clonotype. The chain links TRBV19 to TRBJ1-4; no firm D call. Germline CDR1 reads LNHDA; CDR2 reads SQIVND (reference sequence). The CDR3 is 15 residues long. Deletions cut 3 bases from V and 4 bases from J, with 12 bases between. The CDR3 loop is CASSIMGNLNEKLFF. The CDR3 nucleotides read TGTGCCAGTAGTATTATGGGCAACCTTAATGAAAAACTGTTTTTT.

This clonotype was seen at least ten times. The V and J genes are TRBV20-1 and TRBJ2-5, with D perhaps given as TRBD1 or TRBD2 (5 bases each). V dropped 4 bases and J dropped 0 bases, with 15 bases sitting between them. The CDR3 loop spans 15 amino acids. CDR1 is DFQATT, CDR2 SNEGSKA, per germline (reference sequence). The CDR3 nucleotides read TGCAGTGCTAAGGGACCCCGGGCGTACCAAGAGACCCAGTACTTC. This gives the protein CSAKGPRAYQETQYF.

The sample holds a few counts of this clonotype. V usage is TRBV24-1 and J usage is TRBJ1-1, with D possibly matching TRBD1 (6 bases). The ends were cut back, 6 bases at V and 1 base at J, with 11 bases in the middle. Germline V gene sequence: CDR1 KGHDR, CDR2 SFDVKD. The CDR3 contains 14 residues. The CDR3 DNA reads as TGTGCCACCAGTTCCTCAGGGGAGAACACTGAAGCTTTCTTT. The encoded protein is CATSSSGENTEAFF.

Ten or more counts support this clonotype. J is TRBJ2-2 and V is TRBV5-1; 8 bases are a match to TRBD2. The CDR3 runs 15 residues. From germline, CDR1 is SGHRS and CDR2 YFSETQ. Trimming cost V 10 bases and J 5 bases; bases outside gene matches: 13. DNA of the CDR3: TGCGCCTCCGGCGGGGCTAGCGGGCCTACCGGGGAGCTGTTTTTT. The encoded protein is CASGGASGPTGELFF.

The sample holds many counts of this clonotype. The V gene is TRBV10-3, the J gene TRBJ1-1; 7 bases agree with TRBD1. V shed 2 bases, J shed 7 bases, and the junction held 10 bases outside the gene matches. This CDR3 is 15 amino acids long. The germline V gene has CDR1 ENHRY and CDR2 SYGVKD. For the CDR3, the DNA is TGTGCCATCAGTGAGGGACAGGTGGGTAGCAGTGAAGCTTTCTTT. It encodes CAISEGQVGSSEAFF.

This clonotype was recorded many times. The V call is TRBV12-3 or TRBV12-4, the J call TRBJ1-1, with 7 nucleotides matching TRBD1. This CDR3 contains 19 residues. Germline trimming cut 3 bases from V and 1 base from J; bases unmatched to any gene: 17. Here the CDR3 DNA reads TGTGCCAGCAGTTTTAATTTGACAGGGCTGAATTTTCGGAACACTGAAGCTTTCTTT. This encodes CASSFNLTGLNFRNTEAFF.

This clonotype was seen at least ten times. The chain is built from TRBV11-2 and TRBJ2-2; D not resolved. Germline V gives CDR1 SGHAT, CDR2 FQNNGV. The CDR3 is 12 amino acids. V lost 3 bases, J lost 5 bases, and 4 bases lay in between. Written as DNA, the CDR3 is TGTGCCAGCAGCTTCCAAACCGGGGAGCTGTTTTTT. Translated: CASSFQTGELFF. Together with reference TRBV11-2 and TRBJ2-2, the CDR3 gives the full variable domain: EAGVAQSPRYKIIEKRQSVAFWCNPISGHATLYWYQQILGQGPKLLIQFQNNGVVDDSQLPKDRFSAERLKGVDSTLKIQPAKLEDSAVYLCASSFQTGELFFGEGSRLTVL.

Ten or more counts support this clonotype. This chain links TRBV12-3 or TRBV12-4 with TRBJ2-7; TRBD1 matches 9 bases. The CDR3 runs 14 residues. V trimming: 6 bases; J trimming: 3 bases; junction bases outside the gene matches: 6. The CDR3 DNA sequence: TGTGCCAGCAGCCGGACAGGGGAAATCTACGAGCAGTACTTC. It translates to CASSRTGEIYEQYF.

The sample holds many counts of this clonotype. The rearrangement links TRBV6-8 to TRBJ2-7; TRBD1 agrees at 7 bases. Looked up from germline, CDR1 is MNHGY and CDR2 is SAAAGT. V lost 4 bases to trimming and J lost 0 bases; unmatched junction nucleotides: 6. The CDR3 spans 15 residues. The CDR3 protein is CASSFGTEISYEQYV. CDR3 nucleotide sequence: TGTGCCAGCAGTTTTGGGACAGAAATCTCCTACGAGCAGTACGTC.

This clonotype showed up just a few times. This chain joins TRBV10-3 and TRBJ2-7, with 7 bases aligning to TRBD2. CDR3 length equals 15 residues. Germline V gene lookup returns CDR1 ENHRY and CDR2 SYGVKD. The V and J ends lost 2 bases and 5 bases, in that order; junction bases with no gene match: 9. The CDR3 protein is CAISEGGGPLNEQYF. In nucleotides, the CDR3 is TGTGCCATCAGTGAGGGGGGAGGGCCTCTCAACGAGCAGTACTTC.

This clonotype was counted ten times or more. V and J are TRBV18 and TRBJ1-1; 7 nucleotides align to TRBD1. This CDR3 is 14 amino acids long. The V and J ends lost 6 bases and 11 bases, in that order; junction bases with no gene match: 15. Per germline, CDR1 KGHSH and CDR2 LQKENI. The CDR3 region is CASSVTDRSTGAFF. The CDR3 DNA follows: TGTGCCAGCTCGGTTACGGACAGGTCTACCGGCGCTTTCTTT.

J is TRBJ2-1 and V is TRBV6-1; 9 nucleotides line up with TRBD2. The CDR3 totals 16 residues. J gave up 7 bases and V 5 bases, and 12 bases lay outside the gene matches. From germline, CDR1 is MNHNS and CDR2 SASEGT. CDR3 residues: CASSYGTSWYRNEQFF. DNA of the CDR3: TGTGCCAGCAGTTACGGGACTAGCTGGTATCGGAATGAGCAGTTCTTC.

This clonotype was observed a handful of times. The J gene is TRBJ1-5, the V gene TRBV5-6, with D maybe TRBD1 (6 bases). The germline CDR1 and CDR2 sequences are SGHDT and YYEEEE. V lost 5 bases, J lost 3 bases, and 18 bases lay in between. This CDR3 has 16 amino acids. CDR3 sequence: CASSYLGGGNNQPQHF. The CDR3 region has the DNA TGTGCCAGCAGTTACCTGGGAGGGGGGAACAATCAGCCCCAGCATTTT. Based on the CDR3 plus reference TRBV5-6 and TRBJ1-5, the full variable domain is DAGVTQSPTHLIKTRGQQVTLRCSPKSGHDTVSWYQQALGQGPQFIFQYYEEEERQRGNFPDRFSGHQFPNYSSELNVNALLLGDSALYLCASSYLGGGNNQPQHFGDGTRLSIL.